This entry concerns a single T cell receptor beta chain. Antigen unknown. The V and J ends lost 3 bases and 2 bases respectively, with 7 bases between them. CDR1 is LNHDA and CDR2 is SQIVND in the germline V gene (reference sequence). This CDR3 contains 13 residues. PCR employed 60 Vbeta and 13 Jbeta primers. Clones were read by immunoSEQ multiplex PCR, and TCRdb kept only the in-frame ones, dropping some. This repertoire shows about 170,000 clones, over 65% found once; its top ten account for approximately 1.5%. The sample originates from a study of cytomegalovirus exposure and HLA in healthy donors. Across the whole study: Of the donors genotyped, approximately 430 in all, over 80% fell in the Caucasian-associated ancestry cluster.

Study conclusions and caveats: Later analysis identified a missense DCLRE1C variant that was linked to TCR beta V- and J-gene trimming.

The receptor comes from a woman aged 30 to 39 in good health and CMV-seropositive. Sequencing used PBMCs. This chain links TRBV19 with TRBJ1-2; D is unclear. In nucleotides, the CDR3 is TGTGCCAGTAGTATGGAGCCGAACTATGGCTACACCTTC. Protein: CASSMEPNYGYTF.